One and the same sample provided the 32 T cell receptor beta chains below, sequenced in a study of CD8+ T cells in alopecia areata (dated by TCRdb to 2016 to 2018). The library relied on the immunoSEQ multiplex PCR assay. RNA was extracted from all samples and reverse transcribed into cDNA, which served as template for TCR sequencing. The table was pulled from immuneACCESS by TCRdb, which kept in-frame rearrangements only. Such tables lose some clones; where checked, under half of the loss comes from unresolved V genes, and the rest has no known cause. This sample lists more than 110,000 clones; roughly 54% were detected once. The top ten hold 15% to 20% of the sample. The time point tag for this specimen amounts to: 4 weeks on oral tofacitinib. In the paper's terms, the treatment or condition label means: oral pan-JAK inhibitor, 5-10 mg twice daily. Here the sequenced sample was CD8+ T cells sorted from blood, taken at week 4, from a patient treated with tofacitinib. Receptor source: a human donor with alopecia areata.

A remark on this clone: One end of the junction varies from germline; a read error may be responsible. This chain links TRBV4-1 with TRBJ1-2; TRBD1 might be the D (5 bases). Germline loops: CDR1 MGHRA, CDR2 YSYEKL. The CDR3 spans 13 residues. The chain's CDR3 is CASSLGVPYGYTF. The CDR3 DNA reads TGTGCCAGCAGCCTAGGGGTCCCCTATGGCTACACCTTC.

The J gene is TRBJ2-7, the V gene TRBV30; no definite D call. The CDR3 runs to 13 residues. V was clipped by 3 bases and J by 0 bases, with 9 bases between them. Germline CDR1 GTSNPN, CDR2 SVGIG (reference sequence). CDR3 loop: CAWSYSSSYEQYF. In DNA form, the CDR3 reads TGTGCCTGGAGCTACAGTAGCTCCTACGAGCAGTACTTC.

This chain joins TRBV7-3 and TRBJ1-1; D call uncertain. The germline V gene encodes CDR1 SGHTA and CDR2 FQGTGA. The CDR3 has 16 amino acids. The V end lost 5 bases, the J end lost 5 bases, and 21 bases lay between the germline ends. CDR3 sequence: CASSQGRGGIDTEAFF. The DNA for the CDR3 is TGTGCCAGCAGCCAAGGTCGGGGTGGAATTGATACTGAAGCTTTCTTT.

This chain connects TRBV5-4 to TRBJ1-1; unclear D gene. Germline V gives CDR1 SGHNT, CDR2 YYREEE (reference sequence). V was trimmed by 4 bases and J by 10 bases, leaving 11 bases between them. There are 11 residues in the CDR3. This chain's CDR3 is CASSGGTGAFF. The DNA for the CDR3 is TGTGCCAGCAGCGGCGGCACGGGAGCTTTCTTT.

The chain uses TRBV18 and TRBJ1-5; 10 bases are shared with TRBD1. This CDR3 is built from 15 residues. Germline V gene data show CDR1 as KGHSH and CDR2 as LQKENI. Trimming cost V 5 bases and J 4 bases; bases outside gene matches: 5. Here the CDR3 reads CASSMDRGKNQPQHF. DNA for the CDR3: TGTGCCAGCTCAATGGACAGGGGGAAGAATCAGCCCCAGCATTTT.

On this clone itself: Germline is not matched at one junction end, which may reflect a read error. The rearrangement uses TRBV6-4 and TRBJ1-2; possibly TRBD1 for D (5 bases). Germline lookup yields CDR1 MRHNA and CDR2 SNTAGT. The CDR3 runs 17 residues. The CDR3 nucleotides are TGTGCCAGCAGTTACTCGGGACCCGGGGTTGCTAACTATGGCTACACCTTC. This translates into CASSYSGPGVANYGYTF.

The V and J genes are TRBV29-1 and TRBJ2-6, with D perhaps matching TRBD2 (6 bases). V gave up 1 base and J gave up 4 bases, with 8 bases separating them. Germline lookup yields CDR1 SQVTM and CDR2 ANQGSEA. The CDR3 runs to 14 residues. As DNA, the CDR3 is TGCAGCGTTGAAGGGGCGGGAGGGGCCAACGTCCTGACTTTC. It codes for CSVEGAGGANVLTF.

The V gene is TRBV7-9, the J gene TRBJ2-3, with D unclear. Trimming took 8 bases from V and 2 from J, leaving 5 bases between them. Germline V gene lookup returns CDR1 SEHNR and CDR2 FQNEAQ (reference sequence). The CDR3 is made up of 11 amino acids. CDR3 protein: CASLTTDTQYF. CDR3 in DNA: TGTGCCAGCCTCACCACAGATACGCAGTATTTT.

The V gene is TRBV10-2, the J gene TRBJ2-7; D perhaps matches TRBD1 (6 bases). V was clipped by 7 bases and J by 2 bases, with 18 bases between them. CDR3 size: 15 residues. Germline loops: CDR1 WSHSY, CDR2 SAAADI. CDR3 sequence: CASKTSGADPYEQYF. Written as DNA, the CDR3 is TGCGCCAGCAAAACCTCAGGGGCGGATCCCTACGAGCAGTACTTC.

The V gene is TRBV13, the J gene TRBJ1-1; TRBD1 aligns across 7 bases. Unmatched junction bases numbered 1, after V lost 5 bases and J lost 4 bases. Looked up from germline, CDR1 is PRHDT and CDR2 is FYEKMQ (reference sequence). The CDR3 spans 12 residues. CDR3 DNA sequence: TGTGCCAGCAGCCCAGGGGGCACTGAAGCTTTCTTT. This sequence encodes CASSPGGTEAFF.

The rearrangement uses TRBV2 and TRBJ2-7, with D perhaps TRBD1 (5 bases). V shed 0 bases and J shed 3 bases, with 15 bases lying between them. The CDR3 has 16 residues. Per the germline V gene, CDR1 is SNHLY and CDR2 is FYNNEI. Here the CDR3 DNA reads TGTGCCAGCAGTGAAGCGCAACCCTTCAGGGACTACGAGCAGTACTTC. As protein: CASSEAQPFRDYEQYF.

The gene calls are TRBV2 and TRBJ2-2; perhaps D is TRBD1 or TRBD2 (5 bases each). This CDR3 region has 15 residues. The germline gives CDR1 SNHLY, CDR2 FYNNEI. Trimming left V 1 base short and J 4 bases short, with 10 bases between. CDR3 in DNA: TGTGCCAGCAGTGAAGGCAGGGCGGGCACCGGGGAGCTGTTTTTT. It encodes CASSEGRAGTGELFF.

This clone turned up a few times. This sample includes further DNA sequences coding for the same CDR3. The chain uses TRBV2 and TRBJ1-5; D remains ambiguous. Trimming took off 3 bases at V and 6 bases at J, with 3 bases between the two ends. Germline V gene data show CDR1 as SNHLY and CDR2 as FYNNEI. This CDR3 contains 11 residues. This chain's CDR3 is CASSDGQPQHF. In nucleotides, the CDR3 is TGTGCCAGCAGTGACGGTCAGCCCCAGCATTTT. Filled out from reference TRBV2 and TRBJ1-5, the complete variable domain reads EPEVTQTPSHQVTQMGQEVILRCVPISNHLYFYWYRQILGQKVEFLVSFYNNEISEKSEIFDDQFSVERPDGSNFTLKIRSTKLEDSAMYFCASSDGQPQHFGDGTRLSIL.

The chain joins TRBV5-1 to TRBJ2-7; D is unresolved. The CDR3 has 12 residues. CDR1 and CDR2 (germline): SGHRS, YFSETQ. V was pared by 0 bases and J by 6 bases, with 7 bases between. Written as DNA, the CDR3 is TGCGCCAGCAGCTTGGAGTCGACCGAGCAGTACTTC. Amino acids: CASSLESTEQYF.

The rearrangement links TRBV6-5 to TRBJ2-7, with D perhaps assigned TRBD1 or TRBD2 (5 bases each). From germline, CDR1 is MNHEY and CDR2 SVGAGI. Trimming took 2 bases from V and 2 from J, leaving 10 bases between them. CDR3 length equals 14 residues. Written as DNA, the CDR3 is TGTGCCAGCAGTTACGGGACGGGGACCTACGAGCAGTACTTC. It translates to CASSYGTGTYEQYF.

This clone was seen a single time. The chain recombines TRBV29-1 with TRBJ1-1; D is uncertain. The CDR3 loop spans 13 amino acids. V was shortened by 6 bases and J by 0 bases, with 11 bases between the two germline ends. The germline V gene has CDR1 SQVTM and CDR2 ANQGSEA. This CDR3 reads CSVPGELNTEAFF. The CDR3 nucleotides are TGCAGCGTCCCCGGCGAGTTGAACACTGAAGCTTTCTTT.

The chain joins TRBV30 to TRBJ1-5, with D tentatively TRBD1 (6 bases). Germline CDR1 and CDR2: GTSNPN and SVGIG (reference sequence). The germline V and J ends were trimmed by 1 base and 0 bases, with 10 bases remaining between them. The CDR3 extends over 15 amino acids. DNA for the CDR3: TGTGCCTGGAGTGAGGGACATTATAGCAATCAGCCCCAGCATTTT. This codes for CAWSEGHYSNQPQHF.

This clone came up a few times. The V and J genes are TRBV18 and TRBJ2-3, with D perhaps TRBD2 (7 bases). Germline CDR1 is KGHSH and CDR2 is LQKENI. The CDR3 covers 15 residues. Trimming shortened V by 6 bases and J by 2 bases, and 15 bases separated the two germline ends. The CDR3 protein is CASSPRRGATDTQYF. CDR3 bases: TGTGCCAGCTCGCCCCGTCGGGGGGCCACAGATACGCAGTATTTT. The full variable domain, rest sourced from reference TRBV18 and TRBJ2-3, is NAGVMQNPRHLVRRRGQEARLRCSPMKGHSHVYWYRQLPEEGLKFMVYLQKENIIDESGMPKERFSAEFPKEGPSILRIQQVVRGDSAAYFCASSPRRGATDTQYFGPGTRLTVL.

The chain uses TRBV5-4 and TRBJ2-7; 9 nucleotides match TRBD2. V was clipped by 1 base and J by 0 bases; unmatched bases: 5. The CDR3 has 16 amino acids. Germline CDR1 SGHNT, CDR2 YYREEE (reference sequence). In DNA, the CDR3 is TGTGCCAGCAGCTTGTTCGGCGGGGGGGACTCCTACGAGCAGTACTTC. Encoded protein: CASSLFGGGDSYEQYF.

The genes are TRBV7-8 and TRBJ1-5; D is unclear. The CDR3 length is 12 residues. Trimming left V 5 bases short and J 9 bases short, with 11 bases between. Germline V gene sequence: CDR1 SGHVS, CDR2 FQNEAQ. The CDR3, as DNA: TGTGCCAGCAGCCCAGACGCACCGCCCCAGCATTTT. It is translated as CASSPDAPPQHF.

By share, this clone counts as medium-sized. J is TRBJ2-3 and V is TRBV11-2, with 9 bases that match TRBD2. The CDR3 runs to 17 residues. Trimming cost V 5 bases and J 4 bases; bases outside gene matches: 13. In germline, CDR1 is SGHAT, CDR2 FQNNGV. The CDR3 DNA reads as TGTGCCAGCAGCCCAACTCGGGGTCAGCGGGGGGCAGATACGCAGTATTTT. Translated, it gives CASSPTRGQRGADTQYF.

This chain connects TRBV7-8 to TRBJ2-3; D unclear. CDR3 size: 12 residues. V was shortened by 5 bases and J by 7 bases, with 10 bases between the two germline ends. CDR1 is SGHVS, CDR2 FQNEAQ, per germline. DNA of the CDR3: TGTGCCAGCAGCCCCGAGGAATATACGCAGTATTTT. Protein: CASSPEEYTQYF.

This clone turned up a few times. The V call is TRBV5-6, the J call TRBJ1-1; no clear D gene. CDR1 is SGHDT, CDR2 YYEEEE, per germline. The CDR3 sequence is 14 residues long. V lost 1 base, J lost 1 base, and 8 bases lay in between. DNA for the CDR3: TGTGCCAGCAGCTTGTCCAGGCAGAACACTGAAGCTTTCTTT. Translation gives CASSLSRQNTEAFF.

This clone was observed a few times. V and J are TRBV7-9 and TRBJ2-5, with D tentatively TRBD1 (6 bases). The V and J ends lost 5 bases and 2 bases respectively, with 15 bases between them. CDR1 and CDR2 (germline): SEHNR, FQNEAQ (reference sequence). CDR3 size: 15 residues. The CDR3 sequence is CASSPPRDTQETQYF. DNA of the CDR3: TGTGCCAGCAGCCCTCCCCGGGACACGCAAGAGACCCAGTACTTC. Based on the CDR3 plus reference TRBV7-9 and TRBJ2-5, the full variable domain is DTGVSQNPRHKITKRGQNVTFRCDPISEHNRLYWYRQTLGQGPEFLTYFQNEAQLEKSRLLSDRFSAERPKGSFSTLEIQRTEQGDSAMYLCASSPPRDTQETQYFGPGTRLLVL.

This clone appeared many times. CDR3 nucleotide sequence: TGTGCCAGCTCGAACCGGGGGGGCCAGGCAGATACGCAGTATTTT. Protein sequence: CASSNRGGQADTQYF. The chain has TRBV6-4 and TRBJ2-3; TRBD2 agrees at 8 bases. Germline V gene sequence: CDR1 MRHNA, CDR2 SNTAGT. The CDR3 sequence is 15 residues long. Trimming at V came to 8 bases and at J to 4 bases, leaving 11 bases not matched to a gene.

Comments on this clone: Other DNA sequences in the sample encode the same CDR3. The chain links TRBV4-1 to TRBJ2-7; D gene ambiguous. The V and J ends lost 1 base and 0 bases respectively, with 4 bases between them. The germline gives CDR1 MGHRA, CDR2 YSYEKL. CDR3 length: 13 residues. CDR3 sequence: CASSQVGSYEQYF. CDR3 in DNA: TGCGCCAGCAGCCAAGTCGGCTCCTACGAGCAGTACTTC.

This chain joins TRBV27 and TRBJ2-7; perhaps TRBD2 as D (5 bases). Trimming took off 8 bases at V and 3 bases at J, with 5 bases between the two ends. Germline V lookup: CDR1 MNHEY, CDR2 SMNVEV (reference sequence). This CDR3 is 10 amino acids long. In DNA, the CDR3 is TGTGCCAGCGGACTCTACGAGCAGTACTTC. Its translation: CASGLYEQYF.

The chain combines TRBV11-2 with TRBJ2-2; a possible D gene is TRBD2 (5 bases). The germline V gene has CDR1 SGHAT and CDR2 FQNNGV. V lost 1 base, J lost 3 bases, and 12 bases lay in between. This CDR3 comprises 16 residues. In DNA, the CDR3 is TGTGCCAGCAGCTTAGTGGCGGGCATGGACACCGGGGAGCTGTTTTTT. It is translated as CASSLVAGMDTGELFF. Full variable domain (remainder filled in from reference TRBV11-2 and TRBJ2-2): EAGVAQSPRYKIIEKRQSVAFWCNPISGHATLYWYQQILGQGPKLLIQFQNNGVVDDSQLPKDRFSAERLKGVDSTLKIQPAKLEDSAVYLCASSLVAGMDTGELFFGEGSRLTVL.

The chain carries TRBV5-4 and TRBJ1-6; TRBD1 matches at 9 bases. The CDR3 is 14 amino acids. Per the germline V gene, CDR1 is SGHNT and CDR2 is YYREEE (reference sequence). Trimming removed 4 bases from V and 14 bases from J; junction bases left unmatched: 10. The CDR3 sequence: CASSAGQGTLALHF. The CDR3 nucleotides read TGTGCCAGCAGCGCGGGACAGGGTACATTAGCCCTCCACTTT.

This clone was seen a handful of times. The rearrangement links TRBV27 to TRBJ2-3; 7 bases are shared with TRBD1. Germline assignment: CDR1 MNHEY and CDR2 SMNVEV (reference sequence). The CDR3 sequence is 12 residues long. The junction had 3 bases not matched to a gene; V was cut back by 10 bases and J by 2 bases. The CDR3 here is CATTGDTDTQYF. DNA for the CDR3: TGTGCCACCACAGGGGACACAGATACGCAGTATTTT.

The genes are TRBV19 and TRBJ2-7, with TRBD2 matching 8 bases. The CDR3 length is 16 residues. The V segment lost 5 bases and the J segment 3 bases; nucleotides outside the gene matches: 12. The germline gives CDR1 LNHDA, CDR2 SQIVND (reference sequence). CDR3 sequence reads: CASSQLADLTYYEQYF. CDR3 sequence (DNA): TGTGCCAGTAGTCAACTAGCGGACCTTACCTACTACGAGCAGTACTTC.

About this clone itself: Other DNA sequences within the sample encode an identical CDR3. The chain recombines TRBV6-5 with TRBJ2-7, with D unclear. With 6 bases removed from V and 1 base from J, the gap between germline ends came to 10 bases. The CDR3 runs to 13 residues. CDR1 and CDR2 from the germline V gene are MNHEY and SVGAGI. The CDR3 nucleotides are TGTGCCAGCAGCCCCGATTCGTCCTACGAGCAGTACTTC. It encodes CASSPDSSYEQYF.